This T cell receptor (beta chain) was captured by sequencing in a study of cytomegalovirus exposure and HLA in healthy donors. 60 Vbeta and 13 Jbeta primers were used in PCR. Sequencing was performed with immunoSEQ multiplex PCR; in TCRdb, only in-frame clones are kept and a portion is missing. The sample has approximately 89,000 clones, 77% seen once; the top ten hold 3.7%. Donors were nominally healthy when sampled, though unrecorded immune exposures were likely. This CDR3 is built from 14 residues. V was clipped by 4 bases and J by 8 bases; unmatched bases: 4. Germline values: CDR1 LNHDA, CDR2 SQIVND (reference sequence).

This clonotype was sampled from a man aged 25 to 40 in good health and CMV-seronegative. This chain connects TRBV19 to TRBJ2-1, with 11 bases matching TRBD2. Sequencing was carried out using PBMCs. The CDR3 loop reads CASSNSGGAYEQFF. CDR3 nucleotide sequence: TGTGCCAGTAGTAATAGCGGGGGGGCCTATGAGCAGTTCTTC.